These 28 T cell receptor beta chains were sequenced from one sample in a study of blood T cell repertoires in COVID-19. Measured with immunoSEQ multiplex PCR; TCRdb has only the in-frame clones, and not every one. The sample carries about 88,000 clones, around four fifths recorded once. The sequencing sample was made of peripheral blood. The receptors stem from a human donor in a cohort sampled during active COVID-19.

This clone was seen only a few times. The genes are TRBV28 and TRBJ1-5; perhaps TRBD1 as D (5 bases). The CDR3 length is 12 residues. Trimming pared 9 bases from V and 4 bases from J, leaving 10 bases between. Looked up from germline, CDR1 is MDHEN and CDR2 is SYDVKM. The CDR3 protein is CASGAVNQPQHF. CDR3 DNA: TGTGCCAGTGGGGCAGTTAATCAGCCCCAGCATTTT.

This chain connects TRBV3-1 (or the pseudogene TRBV3-2) to TRBJ2-7; 15 bases are a match to TRBD2. Germline CDR1 and CDR2: LGHDT and YNNKEL (reference sequence). The trim removed 3 bases at V and 2 bases at J, leaving 2 bases unmatched. CDR3 length: 16 residues. In DNA form, the CDR3 reads TGTGCCAGCAGCCAGAGGACTAGCGGGAGGGCCTACGAGCAGTACTTC. Translation: CASSQRTSGRAYEQYF.

This rearrangement joins TRBV18 to TRBJ2-1, with TRBD1 matching 11 bases. CDR3 length equals 16 residues. V shed 4 bases and J 9 bases; nucleotides not matched to a gene: 11. Germline V gene lookup returns CDR1 KGHSH and CDR2 LQKENI. The CDR3 region has the DNA TGTGCCAGCTCACAAACCGGGACAGGGGGAGGGAGTGAGCAGTTCTTC. Translating it yields CASSQTGTGGGSEQFF. Variable domain in full (rest from reference TRBV18 and TRBJ2-1): NAGVMQNPRHLVRRRGQEARLRCSPMKGHSHVYWYRQLPEEGLKFMVYLQKENIIDESGMPKERFSAEFPKEGPSILRIQQVVRGDSAAYFCASSQTGTGGGSEQFFGPGTRLTVL.

The chain joins TRBV19 to TRBJ2-1, with 9 bases that match TRBD1. Trimming took 7 bases from V and 16 from J; bases not matched to a gene: 11. In germline, CDR1 is LNHDA, CDR2 SQIVND (reference sequence). The CDR3 consists of 12 residues. The chain's CDR3 is CASKTTGGEYFF. The CDR3 DNA is TGTGCCAGTAAAACCACAGGGGGCGAATATTTCTTC.

This clone was detected once. This sequence joins TRBV29-1 and TRBJ1-4, with a possible D match to TRBD1 (5 bases). Germline V gene sequence: CDR1 SQVTM, CDR2 ANQGSEA. CDR3 length: 12 amino acids. Trimming took 4 bases from V and 5 from J, leaving 8 bases between them. CDR3 amino acids: CSVGTYNEKLFF. CDR3 coding DNA: TGCAGCGTTGGGACATACAATGAAAAACTGTTTTTT.

Only one count was recorded for this clone. The chain recombines TRBV29-1 with TRBJ1-2, with 7 positions matching TRBD1. This CDR3 comprises 15 residues. The germline V gene has CDR1 SQVTM and CDR2 ANQGSEA. Losses at the gene ends were 7 bases for V and 1 base for J; bases not matched to a gene: 12. Written as DNA, the CDR3 is TGCAGCGCTCCCTCCTGGCAGGGGGATAACTATGGCTACACCTTC. Translation: CSAPSWQGDNYGYTF.

The genes are TRBV9 and TRBJ2-7; 8 bases map to TRBD1. J lost 2 bases, V lost 4 bases, and 8 bases had no gene match. This CDR3 region has 15 residues. Germline assignment: CDR1 SGDLS and CDR2 YYNGEE. This CDR3 is CASSLRTGRAYEQYF. CDR3 nucleotide sequence: TGTGCCAGCAGCCTCCGGACAGGGAGAGCCTACGAGCAGTACTTC.

This clone was seen once. Germline and junction disagree at one end, which may indicate a read error. Other DNA variants within this sample encode the same CDR3. The V gene is TRBV3-1 (or the pseudogene TRBV3-2), the J gene TRBJ1-6; 7 positions match TRBD1. Germline assignment: CDR1 LGHDT and CDR2 YNNKEL (reference sequence). The CDR3 is 14 amino acids. The CDR3 DNA follows: TGTGCCAGCAGCCAAGTACAGGGGAATTCACCCCTCCATTTT. It translates to CASSQVQGNSPLHF.

The chain uses TRBV19 and TRBJ2-5; possibly TRBD2 for D (5 bases). The germline V gene encodes CDR1 LNHDA and CDR2 SQIVND (reference sequence). This CDR3 contains 15 residues. V was shortened by 4 bases and J by 4 bases, with 16 bases between the two germline ends. CDR3 in amino acids: CASSNSAGRGETQYF. CDR3 bases: TGTGCCAGTAGTAACTCCGCGGGCCGGGGAGAGACCCAGTACTTC.

The chain couples TRBV28 to TRBJ1-2, with D hard to call. V was pared by 0 bases and J by 4 bases, with 9 bases between. The CDR3 covers 14 residues. Germline assignment: CDR1 MDHEN and CDR2 SYDVKM. The chain's CDR3 is CASSLWTAGYGYTF. The DNA of the CDR3 is TGTGCCAGCAGTTTATGGACCGCGGGCTATGGCTACACCTTC.

The table lists this clone with a count of one. The chain joins TRBV28 to TRBJ1-2; D call uncertain. This CDR3 comprises 14 residues. V lost 4 bases and J 5 bases, leaving 14 bases between the germline ends. In germline, CDR1 is MDHEN, CDR2 SYDVKM. The CDR3 region is CASSSPNPRYGYTF. CDR3 nucleotides: TGTGCCAGCAGTTCACCGAACCCCAGATATGGCTACACCTTC.

V gene TRBV13 combines with J gene TRBJ2-7; 10 bases agree with TRBD1. Germline trimming cut 2 bases from V and 4 bases from J; bases unmatched to any gene: 8. Per germline, CDR1 PRHDT and CDR2 FYEKMQ (reference sequence). CDR3 length: 16 amino acids. CDR3 residues: CASSLRRQGALYEQYF. The CDR3 DNA follows: TGTGCCAGCAGCTTACGGAGACAGGGGGCGCTTTACGAGCAGTACTTC.

On this clone itself: Other DNA sequences in the same sample also yield this CDR3. V gene TRBV5-1 combines with J gene TRBJ2-1; 7 bases align to TRBD2. This CDR3 has 15 residues. V shed 7 bases, J shed 2 bases, and the junction held 9 bases outside the gene matches. The V gene's germline CDR1 is SGHRS and CDR2 YFSETQ. The CDR3 loop reads CASSPGSGAYNEQFF. CDR3 coding DNA: TGCGCCAGCTCACCAGGCAGCGGGGCCTACAATGAGCAGTTCTTC.

CDR3 nucleotides: TGTGCCAGCAGTTCAATACAGGGGACCTACGAGCAGTACTTC. Protein: CASSSIQGTYEQYF. The chain carries TRBV28 and TRBJ2-7, with 7 bases aligning to TRBD1. The CDR3 extends over 14 amino acids. Unmatched junction bases numbered 5, after V lost 4 bases and J lost 2 bases. CDR1 is MDHEN and CDR2 is SYDVKM in the germline V gene.

V is TRBV27 and J is TRBJ2-3; 7 bases line up with TRBD1. CDR3 length: 14 residues. Trimming cost V 6 bases and J 3 bases; bases outside gene matches: 6. Germline-derived CDR1 and CDR2 are MNHEY and SMNVEV (reference sequence). CDR3 DNA: TGTGCCAGCAGCCCGGGACAGTGGACAGATACGCAGTATTTT. It yields the protein CASSPGQWTDTQYF.

The chain couples TRBV11-2 to TRBJ2-7; unclear D gene. V was cut by 2 bases and J by 0 bases, with 8 bases left in between. CDR1 and CDR2 from the germline V gene are SGHAT and FQNNGV. This CDR3 has 14 amino acids. This CDR3 is CASSLSQASYEQYF. The DNA of the CDR3 is TGTGCCAGCAGCTTAAGCCAAGCCTCCTACGAGCAGTACTTC.

J is TRBJ2-1 and V is TRBV2; 7 bases agree with TRBD2. The CDR3 runs to 15 residues. CDR1 is SNHLY and CDR2 is FYNNEI in the germline V gene. Trimming took 7 bases from V and 6 from J; bases not matched to a gene: 12. The CDR3 nucleotides are TGTGCCAGCATTCTGGGGGGGAATCGAGGCAATGAGCAGTTCTTC. Translation gives CASILGGNRGNEQFF.

The chain couples TRBV29-1 to TRBJ2-5; 7 bases line up with TRBD1. There are 12 residues in the CDR3. V lost 7 bases, J lost 4 bases, and 6 bases stayed unmatched. Germline V gene data show CDR1 as SQVTM and CDR2 as ANQGSEA. The CDR3 DNA sequence: TGCAGCGCTGGACAGGTTCGAGAGACCCAGTACTTC. As protein: CSAGQVRETQYF.

V usage is TRBV21-1 and J usage is TRBJ2-2; the table's TRBD1 call for D was not verified on the DNA. TRBV21-1 corresponds to a pseudogene. CDR3 length: 15 amino acids. The CDR3 DNA reads as TGTGCCAGCAGCAAAGATCAGGGGGGCACCGGGGAGCTGTTTTTT. Residues: CASSKDQGGTGELFF.

The rearrangement links TRBV18 to TRBJ1-6; the match to TRBD1 covers 10 bases. The CDR3 sequence is 14 residues long. CDR1 and CDR2 (germline): KGHSH, LQKENI. J was trimmed by 9 bases and V by 1 base; bases with no gene match: 0. Written as DNA, the CDR3 is TGTGCCAGCTCACCACGGGACAGGGGTTCACCCCTCCACTTT. Encoded protein: CASSPRDRGSPLHF.

The chain uses TRBV6-5 and TRBJ2-5; 8 bases are a match to TRBD1. The CDR3 has 15 residues. Trimming cost V 1 base and J 5 bases; bases outside gene matches: 6. Germline lookup yields CDR1 MNHEY and CDR2 SVGAGI. The CDR3 region has the DNA TGTGCCAGCAGTTACTACTCAGGGGGCGGGGAGACCCAGTACTTC. Residues: CASSYYSGGGETQYF.

V and J are TRBV2 and TRBJ2-5; TRBD1 aligns across 9 bases. The CDR3 covers 14 residues. The junction had 9 bases not matched to a gene; V was cut back by 8 bases and J by 5 bases. Germline values: CDR1 SNHLY, CDR2 FYNNEI. The DNA of the CDR3 is TGTGCCAGCGGCTTACAGGGGGCAAGCGAGACCCAGTACTTC. This gives the protein CASGLQGASETQYF.

The chain carries TRBV11-2 and TRBJ2-7; D gene uncertain. The V gene's germline CDR1 is SGHAT and CDR2 FQNNGV. The CDR3 has 15 amino acids. With 1 base removed from V and 3 bases from J, the gap between germline ends came to 13 bases. The CDR3 sequence is CASSLVGSRDYEQYF. The CDR3 DNA follows: TGTGCCAGCAGCTTAGTAGGTAGCAGAGACTACGAGCAGTACTTC. Looking up the rest from reference TRBV11-2 and TRBJ2-7 gives the full variable domain: EAGVAQSPRYKIIEKRQSVAFWCNPISGHATLYWYQQILGQGPKLLIQFQNNGVVDDSQLPKDRFSAERLKGVDSTLKIQPAKLEDSAVYLCASSLVGSRDYEQYFGPGTRLTVT.

The chain carries TRBV7-6 and TRBJ1-2; 9 bases line up with TRBD1. Germline V lookup: CDR1 SGHVS, CDR2 FNYEAQ. This CDR3 is built from 14 residues. The J segment lost 3 bases and the V segment lost 5 bases, leaving 4 bases of the junction unmatched. The CDR3 DNA reads as TGTGCCAGCAGCCCTCGGACAGGGGACTATGGCTACACCTTC. Translation: CASSPRTGDYGYTF.

This clone was found a few times. This rearrangement joins TRBV11-2 to TRBJ2-1; unclear D gene. CDR1 SGHAT and CDR2 FQNNGV come from the germline V gene. This CDR3 is built from 15 residues. Trimming stripped 5 bases from V and 0 bases from J, with 11 bases between. Here the CDR3 DNA reads TGTGCCAGCAGCCCCTTGGAGAGCTCCTACAATGAGCAGTTCTTC. Its translation: CASSPLESSYNEQFF.

The chain combines TRBV10-3 with TRBJ2-3, with a possible D match to TRBD2 (5 bases). The CDR3 is 16 amino acids. Looked up from germline, CDR1 is ENHRY and CDR2 is SYGVKD. The V end lost 6 bases, the J end lost 0 bases, and 16 bases lay between the germline ends. CDR3 sequence reads: CAISETGITSTDTQYF. CDR3 DNA sequence: TGTGCCATCAGCGAAACCGGGATAACTAGCACAGATACGCAGTATTTT.

This clone appeared a few times. The V gene is TRBV5-4, the J gene TRBJ2-1, with 9 bases matching TRBD2. Trimming cost V 3 bases and J 4 bases; bases outside gene matches: 5. CDR1 SGHNT and CDR2 YYREEE come from the germline V gene (reference sequence). The CDR3 is 15 amino acids. The CDR3 here is CASSSAGGMYNEQFF. The CDR3 DNA reads TGTGCCAGCAGCTCAGCGGGGGGAATGTACAATGAGCAGTTCTTC.

The chain uses TRBV28 and TRBJ1-6; tentative D call: TRBD1 (6 bases). The length of the CDR3 is 14 residues. V lost 3 bases and J lost 5, with 8 bases in between. The germline CDR1 and CDR2 sequences are MDHEN and SYDVKM. The CDR3 here is CASSLGQDNSPLHF. The CDR3 coding sequence is TGTGCCAGCAGTTTGGGACAAGATAATTCACCCCTCCACTTT.